The 18 T cell receptor beta chains given below trace back to one sample, sequenced in a study of T cell responses to AZD1222 COVID-19 vaccine (dated by TCRdb to about 2021). The library was prepared using the immunoSEQ multiplex PCR assay. TCRdb took this table from immuneACCESS and kept in-frame rearrangements with V and J called. Such tables lack part of the clones; where checked against another copy, unresolved V genes explain under half of the gap, and the rest is unexplained. A total of 15,000 to 18,000 clones appear in this sample, less than 90% of them only once. The top ten hold approximately 2.9% of the sample. The sample's time point, from its label and the paper: about 28 days (+/-7) after the second vaccine dose. The specimen comprised peripheral blood, sampled 28 days after the second AZD1222 dose. Receptor source: an adult who received the AZD1222 COVID-19 vaccine.

This chain joins TRBV4-2 and TRBJ1-6; tentative D call: TRBD1 (6 bases). Germline loops: CDR1 LGHNA, CDR2 YNFKEQ. The length of the CDR3 is 16 residues. Deletions cut 0 bases from V and 8 bases from J, with 14 bases between. The DNA of the CDR3 is TGTGCCAGCAGCCAAGATACAGGGAGCCGACATTCACCCCTCCACTTT. This translates into CASSQDTGSRHSPLHF.

The rearrangement joins TRBV6-2 or TRBV6-3 to TRBJ2-5, with D unclear. The V end was cut by 0 bases, the J end by 13 bases, with 15 bases between. The CDR3 is 13 residues long. CDR1 and CDR2 from the germline V gene are MNHEY and SVGEGT. The DNA for the CDR3 is TGTGCCAGCAGTTACTCGATTCAGGCCTGGCGGTACTTC. Its protein product is CASSYSIQAWRYF.

This chain joins TRBV4-1 and TRBJ2-7; 7 bases are a match to TRBD2. The CDR3 is 15 residues long. V trimming: 0 bases; J trimming: 3 bases; junction bases outside the gene matches: 5. From germline, CDR1 is MGHRA and CDR2 YSYEKL. The CDR3 loop is CASSQESLADYEQYF. CDR3 DNA sequence: TGCGCCAGCAGCCAAGAAAGCCTAGCGGACTACGAGCAGTACTTC.

V usage is TRBV7-9 and J usage is TRBJ2-1; 11 bases line up with TRBD2. Germline assignment: CDR1 SEHNR and CDR2 FQNEAQ (reference sequence). V trimming: 5 bases; J trimming: 3 bases; junction bases outside the gene matches: 6. The CDR3 length is 16 residues. CDR3 loop: CASSNLAGGDYNEQFF. The CDR3, as DNA: TGTGCCAGCAGCAATCTAGCGGGAGGAGACTACAATGAGCAGTTCTTC.

The V and J genes are TRBV10-3 and TRBJ2-7; D may be TRBD2 (5 bases). The germline V gene encodes CDR1 ENHRY and CDR2 SYGVKD. This CDR3 is built from 12 residues. The V end lost 5 bases, the J end lost 3 bases, and 8 bases lay between the germline ends. CDR3 region: CAISPGLYEQYF. The CDR3 DNA reads TGTGCCATCAGTCCAGGACTCTACGAGCAGTACTTC.

This clone was seen once. This sequence joins TRBV3-1 (or the pseudogene TRBV3-2) and TRBJ1-1, with TRBD1 identical over 8 bases. V shed 6 bases and J 0 bases; nucleotides not matched to a gene: 3. In germline, CDR1 is LGHDT, CDR2 YNNKEL (reference sequence). This CDR3 has 14 residues. The CDR3 here is CASRSDRVNTEAFF. CDR3 sequence (DNA): TGTGCCAGCAGGTCGGACAGGGTGAACACTGAAGCTTTCTTT.

This chain links TRBV9 with TRBJ1-2; D is undetermined. Per the germline V gene, CDR1 is SGDLS and CDR2 is YYNGEE. Trimming removed 3 bases from V and 3 bases from J, with 6 bases in between. The CDR3 spans 12 residues. The CDR3 spells CASSETHYGYTF. DNA for the CDR3: TGTGCCAGCAGCGAAACTCACTATGGCTACACCTTC.

The rearrangement links TRBV19 to TRBJ2-1; D is possibly TRBD1 (7 bases). The CDR3 covers 14 residues. V lost 9 bases, J lost 2 bases, and 14 bases lay in between. The V gene's germline CDR1 is LNHDA and CDR2 SQIVND (reference sequence). The CDR3 sequence: CASRGVGTYNEQFF. Here the CDR3 DNA reads TGTGCCAGCAGGGGGGTAGGGACCTACAATGAGCAGTTCTTC.

The CDR3 loop is CASSLIPGQGNYEQYF. CDR3 coding DNA: TGCGCCAGCAGCCTTATTCCCGGACAGGGGAATTACGAGCAGTACTTC. This rearrangement joins TRBV4-1 to TRBJ2-7; 9 nucleotides match TRBD1. J lost 4 bases, V lost 4 bases, and 11 bases had no gene match. From germline, CDR1 is MGHRA and CDR2 YSYEKL. This CDR3 spans 16 amino acids.

The chain carries TRBV6-1 and TRBJ1-1, with a weak D call TRBD1 (5 bases). The CDR3 consists of 13 residues. CDR1 and CDR2 from the germline V gene are MNHNS and SASEGT. V shed 3 bases and J shed 5 bases, with 10 bases lying between them. CDR3 in DNA: TGTGCCAGCAGTGAGGCGGGGGGAACTGAAGCTTTCTTT. Translated, it gives CASSEAGGTEAFF.

J is TRBJ1-4 and V is TRBV7-6; D possibly corresponds to TRBD1 (6 bases). The CDR3 extends over 16 amino acids. The germline V gene encodes CDR1 SGHVS and CDR2 FNYEAQ. V lost 5 bases to trimming and J lost 7 bases, with 20 bases between them. CDR3 protein: CASSIGRGKMGEKLFF. In DNA, the CDR3 is TGTGCCAGCAGCATCGGCAGGGGAAAGATGGGTGAAAAACTGTTTTTT.

The V gene is TRBV7-8, the J gene TRBJ2-2; weak D call: TRBD2 (5 bases). Trimming shortened V by 7 bases and J by 0 bases, and 12 bases separated the two germline ends. The CDR3 is made up of 15 amino acids. The germline V gene encodes CDR1 SGHVS and CDR2 FQNEAQ. CDR3 nucleotide sequence: TGTGCCAGCAAAGGACTTGACGCGAACACCGGGGAGCTGTTTTTT. It codes for CASKGLDANTGELFF.

This rearrangement joins TRBV7-2 to TRBJ2-2; 7 nucleotides align to TRBD1. The CDR3 covers 16 residues. The V gene end was trimmed by 4 bases and the J gene end by 5 bases; junction bases not matched to a gene: 10. Per germline, CDR1 SGHTA and CDR2 FQGNSA. The CDR3: CASSSSRGIGTGELFF. CDR3 nucleotide sequence: TGTGCCAGCAGCTCAAGCAGGGGGATTGGGACCGGGGAGCTGTTTTTT.

The J gene is TRBJ2-5, the V gene TRBV7-3, with D maybe TRBD2 (6 bases). CDR1 SGHTA and CDR2 FQGTGA come from the germline V gene. The CDR3 covers 14 residues. V was shortened by 3 bases and J by 4 bases, with 12 bases between the two germline ends. CDR3 DNA: TGTGCCAGCAGCTTTGGCGGGGCGGGAGAGACCCAGTACTTC. The encoded protein is CASSFGGAGETQYF.

The chain combines TRBV3-1 (or the pseudogene TRBV3-2) with TRBJ2-5; D could derive from TRBD1 or TRBD2 (6 bases each). Germline CDR1 reads LGHDT; CDR2 reads YNNKEL (reference sequence). This CDR3 is 15 amino acids long. V lost 1 base and J 5 bases, leaving 14 bases between the germline ends. The CDR3 here is CASSQGWGARETQYF. The CDR3 DNA sequence: TGTGCCAGCAGCCAAGGTTGGGGGGCAAGGGAGACCCAGTACTTC.

The chain's CDR3 is CASSLIAEGNYEQFF. DNA of the CDR3: TGTGCCAGCAGCTTAATCGCGGAGGGGAACTATGAGCAGTTCTTC. This chain connects TRBV7-3 to TRBJ2-1; tentative D call: TRBD2 (6 bases). CDR1 is SGHTA and CDR2 is FQGTGA in the germline V gene. The CDR3 loop spans 15 amino acids. V gave up 1 base and J gave up 8 bases, with 15 bases separating them. Supplemented by reference TRBV7-3 and TRBJ2-1, the full variable domain reads GAGVSQTPSNKVTEKGKYVELRCDPISGHTALYWYRQSLGQGPEFLIYFQGTGAADDSGLPNDRFFAVRPEGSVSTLKIQRTERGDSAVYLCASSLIAEGNYEQFFGPGTRLTVL.

The CDR3 nucleotides are TGTGCCACCAGTGCCACGCCGGGGACAGGCTACACAGATACGCAGTATTTT. Encoded protein: CATSATPGTGYTDTQYF. The V and J genes are TRBV24-1 and TRBJ2-3; 8 bases line up with TRBD1. Germline-derived CDR1 and CDR2 are KGHDR and SFDVKD. The CDR3 runs 17 residues. V lost 5 bases and J lost 2; bases outside the gene matches: 11.

In the case of this clone: One end of the junction fails to match germline, which may point to a read error. The chain links TRBV28 to TRBJ1-2; D is unclear. The CDR3 covers 11 residues. CDR1 MDHEN and CDR2 SYDVKM come from the germline V gene. The CDR3 bases are TGTGCCAGCAGTTCACCTAATGGCAACACCTTC. Its translation is CASSSPNGNTF.